One and the same sample provided the 23 T cell receptor beta chains below, sequenced in a study of blood T cell repertoires in COVID-19. Measured with immunoSEQ multiplex PCR; TCRdb has only the in-frame clones, and not every one. The table has over 120,000 clones, around nine tenths seen once. The sample taken for sequencing was peripheral blood. Receptor source: a man aged 55 to 69 with active or convalescent COVID-19.

The chain employs TRBV4-3 and TRBJ2-2; a possible D gene is TRBD2 (6 bases). V lost 1 base to trimming and J lost 2 bases, with 8 bases between them. Germline CDR1 is LGHNA and CDR2 is YSLEER. This CDR3 comprises 15 residues. The CDR3 loop reads CASSQAGDNTGELFF. For the CDR3, the DNA is TGCGCCAGCAGCCAAGCGGGGGACAACACCGGGGAGCTGTTTTTT.

This sequence joins TRBV12-5 and TRBJ2-7; 7 bases are shared with TRBD2. Losses at the gene ends were 0 bases for V and 0 bases for J; bases not matched to a gene: 20. This CDR3 is built from 21 residues. Per the germline V gene, CDR1 is LGHNT and CDR2 is FRNRAP. CDR3 DNA: TGTGCTAGTGGTTTGGTTCCCCTCCCCCCTCGTTCCGGGACTAACTCCTACGAGCAGTACTTC. Translation gives CASGLVPLPPRSGTNSYEQYF.

This clone has just a few counts. The V gene is TRBV28, the J gene TRBJ2-7; a possible D gene is TRBD2 (8 bases). The V end lost 4 bases, the J end lost 3 bases, and 31 bases lay between the germline ends. The length of the CDR3 is 20 residues. In germline, CDR1 is MDHEN, CDR2 SYDVKM. CDR3 in amino acids: CASSSPRSDREGSGNYEQYF. Here the CDR3 DNA reads TGTGCCAGCAGTTCCCCCCGATCTGACAGGGAGGGTAGCGGGAACTACGAGCAGTACTTC.

The chain has TRBV28 and TRBJ1-1, with 8 bases fitting TRBD1. CDR3 length: 13 amino acids. V lost 6 bases to trimming and J lost 7 bases; unmatched junction nucleotides: 7. Germline lookup yields CDR1 MDHEN and CDR2 SYDVKM. The CDR3 loop reads CASRWGQANEAFF. DNA for the CDR3: TGTGCCAGCAGATGGGGACAGGCCAATGAAGCTTTCTTT.

The chain is built from TRBV2 and TRBJ2-2; perhaps TRBD2 as D (7 bases). V lost 4 bases and J 7 bases, leaving 10 bases between the germline ends. CDR3 length: 13 residues. Germline assignment: CDR1 SNHLY and CDR2 FYNNEI. In DNA, the CDR3 is TGTGCCAGCAGTGGGGAGGGGGGCGGGGAGCTGTTTTTT. Amino acid sequence: CASSGEGGGELFF.

This clone has more than one count but fewer than ten. The rearrangement joins TRBV27 to TRBJ1-2, with unresolved D. V shed 5 bases and J shed 4 bases, with 11 bases lying between them. Per the germline V gene, CDR1 is MNHEY and CDR2 is SMNVEV (reference sequence). There are 13 residues in the CDR3. The CDR3, as DNA: TGTGCCAGCAGTCCCCGACGAGGCTATGGCTACACCTTC. This encodes CASSPRRGYGYTF.

This sequence joins TRBV28 and TRBJ2-2, with a tentative D call TRBD1 (5 bases). The V gene lost 9 bases and the J gene lost 0 bases, with 11 bases spanning the gap. Germline CDR1 and CDR2: MDHEN and SYDVKM. The CDR3 is 14 amino acids. CDR3 amino acids: CASHDRSNTGELFF. CDR3 nucleotides: TGTGCCAGTCACGACAGATCGAACACCGGGGAGCTGTTTTTT.

Concerning this clone: The identical CDR3 is also encoded by other nucleotide sequences in the sample. The J gene is TRBJ1-6, the V gene TRBV28; D might be TRBD1 (6 bases). The V gene lost 1 base and the J gene lost 7 bases, with 11 bases spanning the gap. The CDR3 covers 15 residues. CDR1 and CDR2 from the germline V gene are MDHEN and SYDVKM. CDR3 nucleotide sequence: TGTGCCAGCAGTTTATTCCAAGGGGGAAATTCACCCCTCCACTTT. This codes for CASSLFQGGNSPLHF.

The chain joins TRBV18 to TRBJ2-5; D is perhaps TRBD2 (6 bases). V lost 6 bases and J 5 bases, leaving 22 bases between the germline ends. In germline, CDR1 is KGHSH, CDR2 LQKENI. This CDR3 is built from 16 residues. CDR3 protein: CASSSSAGPVGETQYF. DNA for the CDR3: TGTGCCAGCTCTTCTTCCGCGGGGCCGGTAGGGGAGACCCAGTACTTC.

This chain links TRBV10-3 with TRBJ1-2; D is uncertain. Germline values: CDR1 ENHRY, CDR2 SYGVKD. The CDR3 length is 14 residues. V lost 4 bases and J 6 bases, leaving 15 bases between the germline ends. This chain's CDR3 is CAISVGGYGDGYTF. CDR3 DNA: TGTGCCATCAGTGTAGGAGGGTATGGGGATGGCTACACCTTC.

CDR3 DNA: TGCGCCAGCAGCTTTAGCGGGGATCCGAACACTGAAGCTTTCTTT. It yields the protein CASSFSGDPNTEAFF. The V call is TRBV5-1, the J call TRBJ1-1; D is unclear. This CDR3 is built from 15 residues. V was shortened by 2 bases and J by 1 base, with 12 bases between the two germline ends. Germline loops: CDR1 SGHRS, CDR2 YFSETQ.

The rearrangement uses TRBV11-3 and TRBJ2-3, with 9 positions matching TRBD1. V lost 5 bases to trimming and J lost 4 bases; unmatched junction nucleotides: 7. This CDR3 contains 15 residues. In germline, CDR1 is SGHNT, CDR2 YENEEA. The CDR3 DNA reads as TGTGCCAGCAGCAACGACAGGGGGTACTCAGATACGCAGTATTTT. Protein: CASSNDRGYSDTQYF.

In this sample, this clone turned up a few times. The V call is TRBV6-1, the J call TRBJ2-5, with a weak D call TRBD2 (5 bases). V lost 3 bases, J lost 2 bases, and 13 bases lay in between. Per germline, CDR1 MNHNS and CDR2 SASEGT. This CDR3 contains 15 residues. The DNA of the CDR3 is TGTGCCAGCAGTGAGCCGGGATGGGGTCAAGAGACCCAGTACTTC. It encodes CASSEPGWGQETQYF.

This clone has only a few counts. V gene TRBV20-1 combines with J gene TRBJ2-7; TRBD1 matches 8 bases. V lost 3 bases and J lost 2; bases outside the gene matches: 6. Germline values: CDR1 DFQATT, CDR2 SNEGSKA (reference sequence). CDR3 length equals 14 residues. DNA for the CDR3: TGCAGTGCTAGTAGATCACAGGGGGCCTACGAGCAGTACTTC. It is translated as CSASRSQGAYEQYF.

The genes are TRBV7-9 and TRBJ2-2, with 10 nucleotides matching TRBD1. Trimming at V came to 4 bases and at J to 6 bases, leaving 8 bases not matched to a gene. Per germline, CDR1 SEHNR and CDR2 FQNEAQ (reference sequence). This CDR3 region has 16 residues. CDR3 loop: CASSSLLGQGPGELFF. Here the CDR3 DNA reads TGTGCCAGCAGCTCCCTTCTGGGACAGGGGCCCGGGGAGCTGTTTTTT.

This clone has only one observation. The chain recombines TRBV28 with TRBJ2-7, with D possibly TRBD2 on 6 matching bases. Germline V gene data show CDR1 as MDHEN and CDR2 as SYDVKM. V gave up 2 bases and J gave up 3 bases, with 14 bases separating them. The CDR3 covers 15 residues. Here the CDR3 reads CASSLRGTGSYEQYF. CDR3 sequence (DNA): TGTGCCAGCAGTTTACGGGGGACTGGAAGCTACGAGCAGTACTTC.

J is TRBJ2-1 and V is TRBV2, with 9 bases matching TRBD2. The J segment lost 2 bases and the V segment lost 2 bases, leaving 4 bases of the junction unmatched. This CDR3 is 16 amino acids long. Per the germline V gene, CDR1 is SNHLY and CDR2 is FYNNEI. The CDR3 DNA reads as TGTGCCAGCAGTGAACGTCTAGCGGGGACCTACAATGAGCAGTTCTTC. Amino acids: CASSERLAGTYNEQFF.

The rearrangement links TRBV7-2 to TRBJ2-3; TRBD2 matches at 7 bases. There are 17 residues in the CDR3. The germline gives CDR1 SGHTA, CDR2 FQGNSA. J was trimmed by 6 bases and V by 4 bases; bases with no gene match: 16. Here the CDR3 DNA reads TGTGCCAGCAGCTCCCAGCGCGGGGAGGGCCCCTCCGATACGCAGTATTTT. It yields the protein CASSSQRGEGPSDTQYF. The whole variable domain, filled in from reference TRBV7-2 and TRBJ2-3, reads GAGVSQSPSNKVTEKGKDVELRCDPISGHTALYWYRQSLGQGLEFLIYFQGNSAPDKSGLPSDRFSAERTGGSVSTLTIQRTQQEDSAVYLCASSSQRGEGPSDTQYFGPGTRLTVL.

This sequence joins TRBV7-2 and TRBJ2-1; 9 bases line up with TRBD2. This CDR3 is built from 16 residues. V shed 6 bases and J 9 bases; nucleotides not matched to a gene: 15. Germline assignment: CDR1 SGHTA and CDR2 FQGNSA. As DNA, the CDR3 is TGTGCCAGCAGACCTTATAGCGGGAGCGCGGGGAGTGAGCAGTTCTTC. This translates into CASRPYSGSAGSEQFF.

This clone was seen a few times. The J gene is TRBJ1-1, the V gene TRBV7-8; D not resolved. Germline V CDR1 and CDR2: SGHVS, FQNEAQ. The CDR3 is 15 amino acids. Trimming stripped 0 bases from V and 10 bases from J, with 18 bases between. CDR3 nucleotides: TGTGCCAGCAGCTTAGCGGGTGTCGACCCTAGCGGAGCTTTCTTT. It yields the protein CASSLAGVDPSGAFF.

The rearrangement uses TRBV14 and TRBJ2-1, with 8 bases aligning to TRBD2. The CDR3 sequence is 17 residues long. Germline values: CDR1 SGHDN, CDR2 FVKESK. The J segment lost 0 bases and the V segment lost 4 bases, leaving 8 bases of the junction unmatched. The CDR3 DNA reads TGTGCCAGCAGCCTTTCGACTAGCGCAGGCTCCTACAATGAGCAGTTCTTC. Encoded protein: CASSLSTSAGSYNEQFF.

In its sample, this clone was seen once. The chain employs TRBV29-1 and TRBJ1-1; TRBD1 agrees at 12 bases. The CDR3 has 15 residues. Germline V gene data show CDR1 as SQVTM and CDR2 as ANQGSEA. The V segment lost 4 bases and the J segment 4 bases; nucleotides outside the gene matches: 7. The DNA of the CDR3 is TGCAGCGTTGCGCCGGGACAGGGGGCGATCACTGAAGCTTTCTTT. It codes for CSVAPGQGAITEAFF.

This clone has a single count. V is TRBV7-8 and J is TRBJ2-7; D gene uncertain. Trimming removed 4 bases at V and 2 bases at J, with 12 bases between. The CDR3 runs 14 residues. Germline V gives CDR1 SGHVS, CDR2 FQNEAQ. CDR3 in DNA: TGTGCCAGCAGCTCCGTGGTGGAGACCTACGAGCAGTACTTC. Its translation is CASSSVVETYEQYF.